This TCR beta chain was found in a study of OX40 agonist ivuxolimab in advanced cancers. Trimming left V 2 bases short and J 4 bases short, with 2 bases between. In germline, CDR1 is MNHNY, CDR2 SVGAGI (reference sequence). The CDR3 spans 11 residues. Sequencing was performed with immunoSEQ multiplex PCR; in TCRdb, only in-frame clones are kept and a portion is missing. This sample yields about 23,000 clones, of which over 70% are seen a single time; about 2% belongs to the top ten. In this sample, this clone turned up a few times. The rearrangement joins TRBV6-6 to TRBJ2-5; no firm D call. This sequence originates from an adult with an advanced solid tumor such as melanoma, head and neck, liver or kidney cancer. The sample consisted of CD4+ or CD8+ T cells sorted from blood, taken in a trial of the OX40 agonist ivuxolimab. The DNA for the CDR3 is TGTGCCAGCAGTTACGGAGAGACCCAGTACTTC. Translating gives CASSYGETQYF.